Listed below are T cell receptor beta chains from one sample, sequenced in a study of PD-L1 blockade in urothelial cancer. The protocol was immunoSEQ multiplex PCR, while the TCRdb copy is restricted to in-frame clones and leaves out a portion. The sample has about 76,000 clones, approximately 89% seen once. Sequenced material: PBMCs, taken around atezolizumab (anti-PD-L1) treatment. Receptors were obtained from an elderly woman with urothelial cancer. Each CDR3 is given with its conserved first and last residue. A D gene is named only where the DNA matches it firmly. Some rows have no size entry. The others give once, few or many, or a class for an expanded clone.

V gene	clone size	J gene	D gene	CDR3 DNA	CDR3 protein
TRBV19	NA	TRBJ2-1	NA	TGTGCCAGTAGCCCTGGGGGGAGAGGCCGCTCCTACAATGAGCAGTTCTTC	CASSPGGRGRSYNEQFF
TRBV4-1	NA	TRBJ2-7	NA	TGCGCCAGCAGCCTCTCGGGGGGCCCCTACGAGCAGTACTTC	CASSLSGGPYEQYF
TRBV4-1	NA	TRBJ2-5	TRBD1	TGCGCCAGCAGCCTGGGACAGGGTGGAGAGACCCAGTACTTC	CASSLGQGGETQYF
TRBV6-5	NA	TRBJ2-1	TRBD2	TGTGCCAGTACCGGGACTAGCGGGAACAATGAGCAGTTCTTC	CASTGTSGNNEQFF
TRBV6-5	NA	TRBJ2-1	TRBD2	TGTGCCAGCGGGAGGGGCTCCTACAATGAGCAGTTCTTC	CASGRGSYNEQFF
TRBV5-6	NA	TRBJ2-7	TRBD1	TGTGCCAGCAGTACGACAGGGTCCTACGAGCAGTACTTC	CASSTTGSYEQYF
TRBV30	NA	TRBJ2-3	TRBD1	TGTGCCTTTAATCCGGGACAGGGGGCGAATACGCAGTATTTT	CAFNPGQGANTQYF
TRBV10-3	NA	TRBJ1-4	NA	TGTGCCATCAGTATAGGGGGTGCTAATGAAAAACTGTTTTTT	CAISIGGANEKLFF
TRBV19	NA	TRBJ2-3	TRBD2	TGTGCCAGTAGTGATAGCGGGAGAGATGCAGATACGCAGTATTTT	CASSDSGRDADTQYF
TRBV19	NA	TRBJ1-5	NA	TGTGCCAGTAGTACTTCCACAGGGTGGAATCAGCCCCAGCATTTT	CASSTSTGWNQPQHF
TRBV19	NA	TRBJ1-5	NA	TGTGCCAGTAGACCGGGACTCCGAACACCTTGGAGCAATCAGCCCCAGCATTTT	CASRPGLRTPWSNQPQHF
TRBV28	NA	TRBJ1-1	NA	TGTGCCAGCAGCCACGAGAGGGGGGGCACTGAAGCTTTCTTT	CASSHERGGTEAFF
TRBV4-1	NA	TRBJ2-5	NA	TGCGCCAGCAGCCCCCGGGACATCCAAGAGACCCAGTACTTC	CASSPRDIQETQYF
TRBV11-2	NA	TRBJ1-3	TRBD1	TGTGCCAGCAGGTCCACAGGGGGACAGGGTGGTGACACCATATATTTT	CASRSTGGQGGDTIYF
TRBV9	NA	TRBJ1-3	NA	TGTGCCAGCAGCCCGAGCCTGAGGAGGGAATCGAGTGGAAACACCATATATTTT	CASSPSLRRESSGNTIYF
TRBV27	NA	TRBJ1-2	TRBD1	TGTGCTTCAAGGACAGGGGAATCCGGCTACACCTTC	CASRTGESGYTF
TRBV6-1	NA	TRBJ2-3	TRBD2	TGTGCCAGCAGGGTGCTAGCGGGAACGACAGATACGCAGTATTTT	CASRVLAGTTDTQYF
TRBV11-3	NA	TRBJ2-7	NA	TGTGCCAGCAGCCAATCCGACAGCTACGAGCAGTACTTC	CASSQSDSYEQYF
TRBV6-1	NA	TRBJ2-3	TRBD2	TGTGCCAGCTCTCCGGGACTAGCGGCAACAGATACGCAGTATTTT	CASSPGLAATDTQYF
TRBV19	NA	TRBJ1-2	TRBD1	TGTGCCAGTAGCTCCCTGTCGCCGGGACAGGGCTACTACACCTTC	CASSSLSPGQGYYTF
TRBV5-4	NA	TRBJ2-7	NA	TGTGCCAGCAGCTCAACAGGTGTTTACGAGCAGTACTTC	CASSSTGVYEQYF
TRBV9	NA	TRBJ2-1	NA	TGTGCCAGCAGCGTAGGGGAGGGGCAGGGGAAGGGATACAATGAGCAGTTCTTC	CASSVGEGQGKGYNEQFF
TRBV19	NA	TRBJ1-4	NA	TGTGCCAGTAGTAGCTCCCGAGGAGGGGCGAAACTGTTTTTT	CASSSSRGGAKLFF
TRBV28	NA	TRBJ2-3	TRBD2	TGTGCCACCTTAAGCGGGGGATCCACAGATACGCAGTATTTT	CATLSGGSTDTQYF
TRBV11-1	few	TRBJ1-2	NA	TGTGCCAGCAGCTTAGGTGGAGGGGACTATGGCTACACCTTC	CASSLGGGDYGYTF
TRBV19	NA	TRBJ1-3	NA	TGTGCCGCTGGGGCCTTCTCTGGAAACACCATATATTTT	CAAGAFSGNTIYF
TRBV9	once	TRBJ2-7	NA	TGTGCCAGCAGCGGAGATGGGGCAGGAACCTACGAGCAGTACTTC	CASSGDGAGTYEQYF
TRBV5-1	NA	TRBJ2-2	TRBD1	TGCGCCAGCAGCCAACAGGGGGCGAACACCGGGGAGCTGTTTTTT	CASSQQGANTGELFF
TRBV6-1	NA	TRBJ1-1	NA	TGTGCCAGCAGTGAGCCGGGGTGGGAAGCTTTCTTT	CASSEPGWEAFF
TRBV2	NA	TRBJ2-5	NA	TGTGCCAGCAGTCCTAGACCGGCCGGGGCCCAGTACTTC	CASSPRPAGAQYF
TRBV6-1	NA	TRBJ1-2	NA	TGTGCCAGCAGTGAACCAACAGGGATCCATGGCTACACCTTC	CASSEPTGIHGYTF
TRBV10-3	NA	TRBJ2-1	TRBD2	TGTGCCATAGGGACTAGCGGGAGTTACAATGAGCAGTTCTTC	CAIGTSGSYNEQFF
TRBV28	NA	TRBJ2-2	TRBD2	TGTGCCAGCACCCCGGGTTGGTCTAGCGGGAGGTCGGCCGGGGAGCTGTTTTTT	CASTPGWSSGRSAGELFF
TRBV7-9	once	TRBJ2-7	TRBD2	TGTGCCAGCAGCGACAATGGGGGAGGGGCCTACGAGCAGTACTTC	CASSDNGGGAYEQYF
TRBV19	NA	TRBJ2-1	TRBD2	TGTGCCAGTAGTAGGACTAGCGGGGACAATGAGCAGTTCTTC	CASSRTSGDNEQFF
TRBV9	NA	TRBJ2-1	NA	TGTGCCAGCACCCCAGGGTACTCCTACAATGAGCAGTTCTTC	CASTPGYSYNEQFF
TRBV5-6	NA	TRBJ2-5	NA	TGTGCCAGCAGCGACGCGGTCAGGGCGGAGACCCAGTACTTC	CASSDAVRAETQYF
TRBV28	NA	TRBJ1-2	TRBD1	TGTGCCAGCAGATCCCCGACAGGGACCTTGGGGGGCTACACCTTC	CASRSPTGTLGGYTF
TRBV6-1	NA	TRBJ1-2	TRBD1	TGTGCCAGCAGTGAAGGCCCCCGAGGACAGGGAGGGGGGCATGGCTACACCTTC	CASSEGPRGQGGGHGYTF
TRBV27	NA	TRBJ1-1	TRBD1	TGTGCCAGCAGTTTATTGGGACAGGGGGGCACTGAAGCTTTCTTT	CASSLLGQGGTEAFF